This T cell receptor (beta chain) is drawn from a study of CD8 T cells in ankylosing spondylitis. A note on this clonotype: The antigen remains undetermined.

A quantitative 5'-RACE method, one with molecular barcodes, was used to make TCR beta libraries. Each CDR3 protein gets one entry after TCRdb re-called the 5' RACE reads with MiXCR. Found here are approximately 400,000 distinct CDR3 sequences, roughly a sixth of them singletons; the top ten hold approximately 1%. From germline, CDR1 is DFQATT and CDR2 SNEGSKA (reference sequence). V lost 6 bases and J lost 2, with 20 bases in between. This CDR3 comprises 15 residues. Study-wide findings and caveats: CD8+ disease-linked clones were present at relatively low frequencies in blood. Characteristic, it appeared, of ankylosing spondylitis blood was a TCR beta motif of eight highly homologous variants.

This chain uses TRBV20-1 with TRBJ2-7; the D gene is possibly TRBD2 (6 bases). This clonotype was obtained from a male donor with ankylosing spondylitis. What was sequenced was blood, either unsorted or a sorted T cell fraction (not recorded which). CDR3 in amino acids: CSASGELAIAYEQYF. In DNA, the CDR3 is TGCAGTGCCAGCGGAGAGCTAGCGATCGCCTACGAGCAGTACTTC.